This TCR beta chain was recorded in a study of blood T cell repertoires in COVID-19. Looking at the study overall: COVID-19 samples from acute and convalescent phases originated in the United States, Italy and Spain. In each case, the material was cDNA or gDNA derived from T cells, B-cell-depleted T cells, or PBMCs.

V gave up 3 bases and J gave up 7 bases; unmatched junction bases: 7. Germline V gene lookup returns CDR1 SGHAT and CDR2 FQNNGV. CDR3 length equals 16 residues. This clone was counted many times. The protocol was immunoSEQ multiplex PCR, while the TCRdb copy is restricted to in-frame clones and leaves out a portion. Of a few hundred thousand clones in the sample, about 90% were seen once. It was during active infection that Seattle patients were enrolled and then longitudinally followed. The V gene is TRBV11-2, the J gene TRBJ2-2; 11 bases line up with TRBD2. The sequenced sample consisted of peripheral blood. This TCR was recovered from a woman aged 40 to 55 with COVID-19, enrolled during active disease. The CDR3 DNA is TGTGCCAGCAGCTTCTGGCTAGCGGGGGGTATCGGGGAGCTGTTTTTT. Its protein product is CASSFWLAGGIGELFF.